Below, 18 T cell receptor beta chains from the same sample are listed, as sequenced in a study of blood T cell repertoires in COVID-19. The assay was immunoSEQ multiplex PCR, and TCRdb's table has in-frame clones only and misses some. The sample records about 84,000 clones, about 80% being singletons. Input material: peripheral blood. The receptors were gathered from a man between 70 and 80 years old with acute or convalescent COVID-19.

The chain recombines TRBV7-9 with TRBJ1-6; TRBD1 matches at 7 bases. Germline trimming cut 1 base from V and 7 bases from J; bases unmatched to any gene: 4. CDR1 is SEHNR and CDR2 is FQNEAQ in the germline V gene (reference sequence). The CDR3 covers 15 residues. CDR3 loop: CASSLDLQGNSPLHF. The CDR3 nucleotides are TGTGCCAGCAGCTTAGACTTACAGGGGAATTCACCCCTCCACTTT.

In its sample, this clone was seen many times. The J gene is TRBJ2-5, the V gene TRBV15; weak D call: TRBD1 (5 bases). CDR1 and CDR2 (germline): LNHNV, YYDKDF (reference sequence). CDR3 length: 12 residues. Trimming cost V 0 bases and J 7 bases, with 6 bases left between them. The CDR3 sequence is CATSRDRATQYF. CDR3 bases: TGTGCCACCAGCAGAGACAGGGCGACCCAGTACTTC.

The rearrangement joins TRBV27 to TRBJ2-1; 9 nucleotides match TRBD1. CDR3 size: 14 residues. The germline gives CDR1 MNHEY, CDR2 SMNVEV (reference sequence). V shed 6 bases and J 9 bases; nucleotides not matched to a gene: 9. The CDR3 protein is CASSYEQGAGEQFF. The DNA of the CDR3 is TGTGCCAGCAGCTATGAACAGGGGGCTGGTGAGCAGTTCTTC.

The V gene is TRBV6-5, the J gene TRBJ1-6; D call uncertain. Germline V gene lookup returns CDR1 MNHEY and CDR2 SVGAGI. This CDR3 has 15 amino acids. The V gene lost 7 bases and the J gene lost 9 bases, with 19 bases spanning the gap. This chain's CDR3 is CASTKSKLIFSPLHF. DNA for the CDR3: TGTGCCAGCACCAAATCTAAACTGATCTTTTCACCCCTCCACTTT.

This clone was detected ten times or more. The chain's CDR3 is CASSLGASGRGETQYF. In DNA, the CDR3 is TGTGCCAGCAGCTTAGGCGCTAGCGGGAGGGGCGAGACCCAGTACTTC. The V and J genes are TRBV7-3 and TRBJ2-5; 12 bases fit TRBD2. CDR1 SGHTA and CDR2 FQGTGA come from the germline V gene. V shed 2 bases and J 5 bases; nucleotides not matched to a gene: 6. The CDR3 is 16 amino acids.

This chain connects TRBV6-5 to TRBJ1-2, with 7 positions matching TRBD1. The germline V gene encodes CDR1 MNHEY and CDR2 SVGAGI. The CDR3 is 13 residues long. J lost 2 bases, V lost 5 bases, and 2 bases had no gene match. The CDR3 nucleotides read TGTGCCAGCAGTAGGGGACAGAACTATGGCTACACCTTC. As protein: CASSRGQNYGYTF.

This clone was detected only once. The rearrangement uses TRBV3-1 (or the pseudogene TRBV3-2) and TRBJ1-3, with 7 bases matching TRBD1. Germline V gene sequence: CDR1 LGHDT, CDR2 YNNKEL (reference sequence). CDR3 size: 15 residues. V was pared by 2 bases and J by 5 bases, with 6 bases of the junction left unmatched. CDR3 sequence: CASSQSRGLRNTIYF. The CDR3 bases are TGTGCCAGCAGCCAAAGCAGGGGGTTACGAAACACCATATATTTT.

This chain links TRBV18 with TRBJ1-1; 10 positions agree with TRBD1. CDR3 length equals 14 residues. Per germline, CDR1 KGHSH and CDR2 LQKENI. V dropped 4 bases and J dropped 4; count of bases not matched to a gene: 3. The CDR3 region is CASSLGQGFTEAFF. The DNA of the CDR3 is TGTGCCAGCTCACTGGGACAGGGGTTCACTGAAGCTTTCTTT.

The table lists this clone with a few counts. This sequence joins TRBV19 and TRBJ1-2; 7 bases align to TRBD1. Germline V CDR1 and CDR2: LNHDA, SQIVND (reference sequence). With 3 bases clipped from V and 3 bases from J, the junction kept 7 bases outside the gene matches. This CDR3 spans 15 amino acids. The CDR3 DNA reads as TGTGCCAGTAGTATTGGAGGGGGCGCGGACTATGGCTACACCTTC. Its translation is CASSIGGGADYGYTF.

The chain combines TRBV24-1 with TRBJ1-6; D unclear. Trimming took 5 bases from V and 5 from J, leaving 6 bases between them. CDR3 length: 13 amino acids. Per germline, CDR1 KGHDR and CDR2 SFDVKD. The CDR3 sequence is CATSVGNNSPLHF. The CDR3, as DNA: TGTGCCACCAGTGTCGGGAATAATTCACCCCTCCACTTT.

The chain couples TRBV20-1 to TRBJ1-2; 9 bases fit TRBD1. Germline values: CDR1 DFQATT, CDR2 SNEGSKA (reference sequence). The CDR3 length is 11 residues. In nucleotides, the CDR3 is TGCGGCGCGGGACAGGGACATGGCTACACCTTC. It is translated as CGAGQGHGYTF.

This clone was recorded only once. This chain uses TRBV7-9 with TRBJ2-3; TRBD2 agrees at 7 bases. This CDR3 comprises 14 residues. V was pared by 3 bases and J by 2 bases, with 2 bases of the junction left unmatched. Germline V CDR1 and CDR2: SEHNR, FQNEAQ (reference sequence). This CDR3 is CASSLGGFTDTQYF. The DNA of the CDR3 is TGTGCCAGCAGCTTGGGGGGGTTCACAGATACGCAGTATTTT.

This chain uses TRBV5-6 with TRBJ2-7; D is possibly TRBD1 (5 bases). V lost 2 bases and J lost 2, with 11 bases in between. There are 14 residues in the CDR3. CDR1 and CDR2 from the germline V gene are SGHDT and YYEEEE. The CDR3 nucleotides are TGTGCCAGCAGCTTTGGGGCCGGAACCTACGAGCAGTACGTC. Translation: CASSFGAGTYEQYV.

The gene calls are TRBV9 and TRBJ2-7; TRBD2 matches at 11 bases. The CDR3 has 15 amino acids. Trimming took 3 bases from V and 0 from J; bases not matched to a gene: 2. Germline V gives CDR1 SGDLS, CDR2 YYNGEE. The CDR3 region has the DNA TGTGCCAGCAGCGCGGGACTAGCGGACTCCTACGAGCAGTACTTC. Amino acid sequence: CASSAGLADSYEQYF.

The CDR3 sequence: CASRPGDSYTEAFF. In nucleotides, the CDR3 is TGCGCCAGCAGGCCGGGGGATTCTTACACTGAAGCTTTCTTT. The chain recombines TRBV5-1 with TRBJ1-1; TRBD1 might be the D (5 bases). Trimming took 5 bases from V and 3 from J, leaving 14 bases between them. The CDR3 length is 14 residues. CDR1 SGHRS and CDR2 YFSETQ come from the germline V gene.

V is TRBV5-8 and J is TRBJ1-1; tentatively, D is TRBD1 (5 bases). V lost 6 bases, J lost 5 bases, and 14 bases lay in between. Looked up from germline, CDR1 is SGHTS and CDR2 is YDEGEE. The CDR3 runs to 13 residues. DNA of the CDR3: TGTGCCAGCACGCAAAAAAGGGGAACTGAAGCTTTCTTT. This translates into CASTQKRGTEAFF.

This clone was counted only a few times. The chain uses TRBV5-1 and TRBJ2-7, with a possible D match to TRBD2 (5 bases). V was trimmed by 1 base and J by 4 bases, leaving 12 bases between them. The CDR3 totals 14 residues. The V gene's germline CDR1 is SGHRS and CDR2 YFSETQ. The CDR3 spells CASSLTVGGYEQYV. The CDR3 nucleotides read TGCGCCAGCAGCTTGACCGTTGGAGGTTACGAGCAGTACGTC.

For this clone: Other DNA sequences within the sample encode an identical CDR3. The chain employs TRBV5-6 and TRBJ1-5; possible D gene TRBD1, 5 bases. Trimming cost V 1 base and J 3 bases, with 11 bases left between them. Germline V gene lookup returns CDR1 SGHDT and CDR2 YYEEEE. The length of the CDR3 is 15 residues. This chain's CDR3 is CASSLQDRDNQPQHF. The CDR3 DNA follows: TGTGCCAGCAGCTTGCAAGACAGAGACAATCAGCCCCAGCATTTT.